Detailed here is one T cell receptor beta chain. Authors' methods: Reference gene primer amplification yielded estimated nucleated cell counts. Profiling relied on immunoSEQ multiplex PCR, and the TCRdb table lists in-frame clones only, not all of them. D and trimming come from the DNA, and the V and J calls and clone size come from that table. The sample lists over 75,000 clones, approximately 83% occurring once. This sample stems from a study of blood T cell repertoires in COVID-19. For the study at large: Sites in the United States, Italy and Spain provided acute and convalescent COVID-19 samples. T cells, B-cell-depleted T cells, or PBMCs provided the cDNA or gDNA that served as material.

The origin of this receptor is a woman aged 80 or over with active or convalescent COVID-19. Sequenced sample: peripheral blood.

The CDR3 DNA follows: TGTGCCAGCAGTGGACAGGGGGTTATGAACACTGAAGCTTTCTTT. Its protein is CASSGQGVMNTEAFF. The rearrangement joins TRBV2 to TRBJ1-1; 9 bases match TRBD1. V was clipped by 4 bases and J by 0 bases; unmatched bases: 3. This CDR3 has 15 residues. Germline CDR1 SNHLY, CDR2 FYNNEI.